This passage covers 25 T cell receptor beta chains from one sample sequenced in a study of radiotherapy plus CTLA-4 blockade in lung cancer. Measured with immunoSEQ multiplex PCR; TCRdb has only the in-frame clones, and not every one. The data contain roughly 80,000 clones, around 81% of them singletons. This specimen was peripheral blood, taken from a patient treated with radiotherapy plus ipilimumab. These receptors originate from a human donor with non-small cell lung cancer who had a partial response to radiotherapy plus ipilimumab. Some clones in this sample may be carry-over from other donors' samples.

This clone was found a few times. This chain uses TRBV2 with TRBJ2-6; 9 nucleotides agree with TRBD2. V was clipped by 0 bases and J by 3 bases; unmatched bases: 9. This CDR3 is 19 amino acids long. Germline values: CDR1 SNHLY, CDR2 FYNNEI. The CDR3 nucleotides are TGTGCCAGCAGTGAAGCGGCTAGCGGGATAAGTATTGGGGCCAACGTCCTGACTTTC. It specifies CASSEAASGISIGANVLTF.

The genes are TRBV5-4 and TRBJ2-1; the match to TRBD2 covers 8 bases. CDR1 SGHNT and CDR2 YYREEE come from the germline V gene (reference sequence). The CDR3 extends over 14 amino acids. Germline trimming cut 1 base from V and 6 bases from J; bases unmatched to any gene: 3. This CDR3 reads CASSLQRGFNEQFF. CDR3 in DNA: TGTGCCAGCAGCTTGCAGCGGGGGTTCAATGAGCAGTTCTTC.

The CDR3 sequence: CASSLYRTGSYEQYF. CDR3 coding DNA: TGTGCCAGCAGTTTATACAGGACAGGGAGCTACGAGCAGTACTTC. The J gene is TRBJ2-7, the V gene TRBV28; 8 nucleotides agree with TRBD1. This CDR3 is 15 amino acids long. Losses at the gene ends were 1 base for V and 3 bases for J; bases not matched to a gene: 5. The germline CDR1 and CDR2 sequences are MDHEN and SYDVKM.

The rearrangement uses TRBV5-8 and TRBJ1-2; D is unresolved. In germline, CDR1 is SGHTS, CDR2 YDEGEE. V was cut by 4 bases and J by 0 bases, with 13 bases left in between. The CDR3 totals 15 residues. The CDR3 region is CASSAWWEANYGYTF. For the CDR3, the DNA is TGTGCCAGCAGCGCTTGGTGGGAGGCTAACTATGGCTACACCTTC.

In nucleotides, the CDR3 is TGTGCCAGCAGCATTAGTCCTTCCTTTGGCTACACCTTC. It codes for CASSISPSFGYTF. V is TRBV5-5 and J is TRBJ1-2, with unresolved D. This CDR3 is built from 13 residues. Germline V gives CDR1 SGHKS, CDR2 YYEKEE (reference sequence). V lost 4 bases, J lost 7 bases, and 14 bases lay in between. Complete variable domain (other parts from reference TRBV5-5 and TRBJ1-2): DAGVTQSPTHLIKTRGQQVTLRCSPISGHKSVSWYQQVLGQGPQFIFQYYEKEERGRGNFPDRFSARQFPNYSSELNVNALLLGDSALYLCASSISPSFGYTFGSGTRLTVV.

The CDR3 DNA reads as TGTGCCAGCAGTTACACCCGAACCGCCGGAGCTTTCTTT. Its translation: CASSYTRTAGAFF. The chain recombines TRBV6-5 with TRBJ1-1; D not certain. V shed 2 bases and J shed 10 bases, with 14 bases lying between them. This CDR3 comprises 13 residues. Germline V CDR1 and CDR2: MNHEY, SVGAGI.

This rearrangement joins TRBV6-5 to TRBJ1-6, with 8 bases identical to TRBD1. With V trimmed by 0 bases and J by 7 bases, 2 bases remained unmatched. CDR3 length equals 15 residues. Germline V lookup: CDR1 MNHEY, CDR2 SVGAGI. The CDR3 spells CASSYSNRGNSPLHF. DNA for the CDR3: TGTGCCAGCAGTTACTCGAACAGGGGGAATTCACCCCTCCACTTT.

The CDR3 spells CASSAPSPGELFF. The CDR3 DNA sequence: TGTGCCAGCAGCGCCCCCTCTCCCGGGGAGCTGTTTTTT. V gene TRBV9 combines with J gene TRBJ2-2; no definite D call. V shed 3 bases and J shed 6 bases, with 9 bases lying between them. The CDR3 length is 13 residues. Germline CDR1 reads SGDLS; CDR2 reads YYNGEE.

This sequence joins TRBV11-1 and TRBJ2-1; a weak D match, TRBD2 (5 bases). This CDR3 region has 14 residues. V lost 1 base and J 5 bases, leaving 9 bases between the germline ends. From germline, CDR1 is SGHAT and CDR2 FQDESV (reference sequence). The CDR3 reads CASSLGTANNEQFF. DNA for the CDR3: TGTGCCAGCAGCTTAGGGACTGCGAACAATGAGCAGTTCTTC.

V and J are TRBV9 and TRBJ2-3; D perhaps matches TRBD2 (5 bases). With 0 bases removed from V and 2 bases from J, the gap between germline ends came to 10 bases. This CDR3 is built from 15 residues. Germline V lookup: CDR1 SGDLS, CDR2 YYNGEE. CDR3 region: CASSVGGLYTDTQYF. The CDR3 DNA reads TGTGCCAGCAGCGTAGGCGGACTGTACACAGATACGCAGTATTTT.

The J gene is TRBJ2-1, the V gene TRBV4-2; 11 bases map to TRBD2. Per the germline V gene, CDR1 is LGHNA and CDR2 is YNFKEQ. The ends lost 0 bases at V and 9 bases at J; junction bases unmatched: 10. The CDR3 loop spans 17 amino acids. The CDR3 sequence: CASSQEGGLAGGGEQFF. The CDR3 DNA reads TGTGCCAGCAGCCAAGAAGGAGGACTAGCGGGTGGGGGTGAGCAGTTCTTC.

This chain links TRBV29-1 with TRBJ2-7; 10 bases fit TRBD2. The CDR3 extends over 17 amino acids. The V segment lost 1 base and the J segment 3 bases; nucleotides outside the gene matches: 12. Germline lookup yields CDR1 SQVTM and CDR2 ANQGSEA. CDR3 DNA: TGCAGCGTTGAAGTCCGGAGAACTAGCGGGAATGGCTACGAGCAGTACTTC. Translating it yields CSVEVRRTSGNGYEQYF.

In its sample, this clone was seen a few times. V is TRBV9 and J is TRBJ1-1; the D gene is possibly TRBD1 (6 bases). The CDR3 is 14 amino acids. V shed 5 bases and J shed 0 bases, with 11 bases lying between them. Germline V gene lookup returns CDR1 SGDLS and CDR2 YYNGEE. Here the CDR3 DNA reads TGTGCCAGCAGTCAGGGGTGGGTGAACACTGAAGCTTTCTTT. Translating gives CASSQGWVNTEAFF. Full variable domain (remainder filled in from reference TRBV9 and TRBJ1-1): DSGVTQTPKHLITATGQRVTLRCSPRSGDLSVYWYQQSLDQGLQFLIQYYNGEERAKGNILERFSAQQFPDLHSELNLSSLELGDSALYFCASSQGWVNTEAFFGQGTRLTVV.

The rearrangement uses TRBV30 and TRBJ1-3; no reliable D call. Trimming left V 2 bases short and J 0 bases short, with 8 bases between. The CDR3 has 14 residues. Germline lookup yields CDR1 GTSNPN and CDR2 SVGIG (reference sequence). The CDR3 reads CAWSRGSSGNTIYF. CDR3 bases: TGTGCCTGGAGTCGAGGGAGCTCTGGAAACACCATATATTTT.

V gene TRBV18 combines with J gene TRBJ2-5; tentatively, D is TRBD2 (5 bases). The CDR3 is made up of 15 amino acids. Germline V gene lookup returns CDR1 KGHSH and CDR2 LQKENI. The V and J ends lost 6 bases and 3 bases respectively, with 17 bases between them. The chain's CDR3 is CASSTIGSLKETQYF. The CDR3 region has the DNA TGTGCCAGCTCCACCATAGGGAGCCTGAAAGAGACCCAGTACTTC.

The chain combines TRBV4-1 with TRBJ1-2, with D maybe TRBD1 (6 bases). Germline CDR1 reads MGHRA; CDR2 reads YSYEKL. There are 14 residues in the CDR3. V was cut by 1 base and J by 3 bases, with 9 bases left in between. The CDR3: CASSQAGGDYGYTF. DNA of the CDR3: TGCGCCAGCAGCCAAGCGGGGGGCGACTATGGCTACACCTTC.

The chain employs TRBV9 and TRBJ2-1; D is undetermined. Germline V gene lookup returns CDR1 SGDLS and CDR2 YYNGEE. The CDR3 is made up of 16 amino acids. V was trimmed by 4 bases and J by 6 bases, leaving 20 bases between them. The CDR3 bases are TGTGCCAGCAGCCCAAAGGCGGTCCTAAATATCAATGAGCAGTTCTTC. Protein: CASSPKAVLNINEQFF. Looking up the rest from reference TRBV9 and TRBJ2-1 gives the full variable domain: DSGVTQTPKHLITATGQRVTLRCSPRSGDLSVYWYQQSLDQGLQFLIQYYNGEERAKGNILERFSAQQFPDLHSELNLSSLELGDSALYFCASSPKAVLNINEQFFGPGTRLTVL.

This chain connects TRBV4-1 to TRBJ1-5, with no clear D. Trimming stripped 0 bases from V and 7 bases from J, with 10 bases between. This CDR3 comprises 14 residues. CDR1 and CDR2 (germline): MGHRA, YSYEKL. In DNA form, the CDR3 reads TGCGCCAGCAGCCAAGATGGGCGTGGGCAGCCCCAGCATTTT. Translating gives CASSQDGRGQPQHF.

The chain employs TRBV7-6 and TRBJ2-5; D perhaps matches TRBD1 (6 bases). The germline V and J ends were trimmed by 1 base and 4 bases, with 7 bases remaining between them. Per the germline V gene, CDR1 is SGHVS and CDR2 is FNYEAQ. The CDR3 spans 13 residues. CDR3 in DNA: TGTGCCAGCAGCTTAGGAGGGGGAGAGACCCAGTACTTC. This sequence encodes CASSLGGGETQYF.

CDR3 DNA sequence: TGTGCCAGCAGCGCGTGGGGCCAAACAAGCACAGATACGCAGTATTTT. Encoded protein: CASSAWGQTSTDTQYF. V and J are TRBV5-8 and TRBJ2-3, with a possible D match to TRBD1 (5 bases). V was shortened by 4 bases and J by 0 bases, with 15 bases between the two germline ends. The CDR3 is 16 amino acids. CDR1 is SGHTS, CDR2 YDEGEE, per germline.

V and J are TRBV6-5 and TRBJ1-2; 12 positions agree with TRBD1. Germline CDR1 and CDR2: MNHEY and SVGAGI. The CDR3 is made up of 15 amino acids. Trimming removed 2 bases from V and 8 bases from J; junction bases left unmatched: 6. CDR3 nucleotide sequence: TGTGCCAGCAGTTACACGGGACAGGGGGCTAGGGGCTACACCTTC. It codes for CASSYTGQGARGYTF.

Note on this clone: This specimen includes other DNA sequences encoding the same CDR3. The chain joins TRBV19 to TRBJ1-5; 11 nucleotides agree with TRBD1. In germline, CDR1 is LNHDA, CDR2 SQIVND (reference sequence). The CDR3 extends over 14 amino acids. The ends lost 6 bases at V and 4 bases at J; junction bases unmatched: 2. CDR3 sequence (DNA): TGTGCCAGTAGCGGGACAGGGGGAAATCAGCCCCAGCATTTT. Translation: CASSGTGGNQPQHF.

Regarding this clone: At one boundary the junction diverges from the germline segment, which might be a read error. The rearrangement uses TRBV2 and TRBJ2-7; TRBD2 matches 14 bases. Looked up from germline, CDR1 is SNHLY and CDR2 is FYNNEI. CDR3 length equals 15 residues. The CDR3: CASREGLAGGYEQYF. The CDR3 nucleotides read TGTGCCAGCAGGGAAGGACTAGCGGGAGGCTACGAGCAGTACTTC. Full variable domain (outside the CDR3, taken from reference TRBV2 and TRBJ2-7): EPEVTQTPSHQVTQMGQEVILRCVPISNHLYFYWYRQILGQKVEFLVSFYNNEISEKSEIFDDQFSVERPDGSNFTLKIRSTKLEDSAMYFCASREGLAGGYEQYFGPGTRLTVT.

The chain recombines TRBV11-2 with TRBJ1-1; weak D call: TRBD1 (6 bases). With 4 bases removed from V and 6 bases from J, the gap between germline ends came to 18 bases. The CDR3 contains 15 residues. The germline V gene encodes CDR1 SGHAT and CDR2 FQNNGV. CDR3 sequence reads: CASSSQLQGWAEAFF. The DNA for the CDR3 is TGTGCCAGCAGCTCGCAACTACAGGGCTGGGCTGAAGCTTTCTTT.

This chain links TRBV6-1 with TRBJ2-7; D possibly corresponds to TRBD2 (6 bases). The V end lost 2 bases, the J end lost 4 bases, and 12 bases lay between the germline ends. The CDR3 has 14 amino acids. Germline CDR1 is MNHNS and CDR2 is SASEGT. DNA of the CDR3: TGTGCCAGCAGTGAAATGACTAGTACGTACGAGCAGTACTTC. Protein product: CASSEMTSTYEQYF.